A single sample is the source of the 18 T cell receptor beta chains below, sequenced in a study of CD8+ T cells in alopecia areata. As to treatment: oral pan-JAK inhibitor, 5-10 mg twice daily. Extraction of RNA preceded its reverse transcription into cDNA, which served as the sequencing template. Repertoires were generated with immunoSEQ multiplex PCR, while TCRdb's copy carries only in-frame clones and drops some. The repertoire holds fewer than 250,000 clones, with around two fifths as singletons. The sample in question was CD4+ T cells sorted from blood, obtained between weeks 30 and 35, from a patient treated with tofacitinib. The receptors derive from a human donor with alopecia areata.

The J gene is TRBJ1-1, the V gene TRBV25-1; D not certain. Germline V gene data show CDR1 as MGHDK and CDR2 as SYGVNS. Trimming removed 3 bases from V and 4 bases from J, with 9 bases in between. This CDR3 is built from 13 residues. CDR3 sequence: CASSDRSPTEAFF. The CDR3 coding sequence is TGTGCCAGCAGTGATAGGAGTCCCACTGAAGCTTTCTTT.

CDR3 nucleotides: TGTGCCAGCAGTCCTCAGACAGGTGGAACTGAAGCTTTCTTT. It is translated as CASSPQTGGTEAFF. The chain couples TRBV7-2 to TRBJ1-1; tentative D call: TRBD1 (6 bases). V gave up 6 bases and J gave up 5 bases, with 16 bases separating them. The CDR3 runs to 14 residues. The V gene's germline CDR1 is SGHTA and CDR2 FQGNSA. Full variable domain (rest looked up from reference TRBV7-2 and TRBJ1-1): GAGVSQSPSNKVTEKGKDVELRCDPISGHTALYWYRQSLGQGLEFLIYFQGNSAPDKSGLPSDRFSAERTGGSVSTLTIQRTQQEDSAVYLCASSPQTGGTEAFFGQGTRLTVV.

The chain carries TRBV6-5 and TRBJ2-2; the D is unclear. Looked up from germline, CDR1 is MNHEY and CDR2 is SVGAGI. V lost 0 bases and J 4 bases, leaving 6 bases between the germline ends. The CDR3 loop spans 14 amino acids. CDR3 sequence reads: CASSYSGLTGELFF. The CDR3, as DNA: TGTGCCAGCAGTTACTCGGGTCTCACCGGGGAGCTGTTTTTT.

The V and J genes are TRBV7-3 and TRBJ2-2; D is undetermined. V was pared by 5 bases and J by 0 bases, with 16 bases between. Germline CDR1 is SGHTA and CDR2 is FQGTGA. The CDR3 consists of 17 residues. CDR3 nucleotides: TGTGCCAGCAGCCTCGGACCGCAGTTCGCGAACACCGGGGAGCTGTTTTTT. This sequence encodes CASSLGPQFANTGELFF.

This clone was picked up many times. This chain links TRBV2 with TRBJ1-2; D not resolved. The CDR3 spans 13 residues. Trimming removed 5 bases at V and 8 bases at J, with 15 bases between. Germline CDR1 SNHLY, CDR2 FYNNEI. The CDR3 reads CASSTKGRIGYTF. The CDR3 region has the DNA TGTGCCAGCAGTACTAAAGGGCGTATCGGCTACACCTTC. The variable domain in full, with the rest retrieved from reference TRBV2 and TRBJ1-2, is EPEVTQTPSHQVTQMGQEVILRCVPISNHLYFYWYRQILGQKVEFLVSFYNNEISEKSEIFDDQFSVERPDGSNFTLKIRSTKLEDSAMYFCASSTKGRIGYTFGSGTRLTVV.

This chain uses TRBV4-1 with TRBJ2-1; possibly TRBD1 for D (5 bases). CDR1 and CDR2 from the germline V gene are MGHRA and YSYEKL. The CDR3 contains 16 residues. V was shortened by 7 bases and J by 0 bases, with 16 bases between the two germline ends. Here the CDR3 reads CASNPTAKSSYNEQFF. CDR3 nucleotide sequence: TGCGCCAGCAACCCGACAGCGAAGAGCTCCTACAATGAGCAGTTCTTC.

This chain connects TRBV29-1 to TRBJ2-3; weak D call: TRBD1 (5 bases). The V end lost 6 bases, the J end lost 0 bases, and 10 bases lay between the germline ends. CDR1 is SQVTM, CDR2 ANQGSEA, per germline. The length of the CDR3 is 13 residues. For the CDR3, the DNA is TGCAGCGTAAACAGGTTTAGCACAGATACGCAGTATTTT. Translation gives CSVNRFSTDTQYF.

The rearrangement links TRBV27 to TRBJ1-2; TRBD1 matches 11 bases. Germline loops: CDR1 MNHEY, CDR2 SMNVEV (reference sequence). This CDR3 is 15 amino acids long. J gave up 3 bases and V 2 bases, and 2 bases lay outside the gene matches. CDR3 in DNA: TGTGCCAGCAGTTTAAGGACAGGGGGCTACTATGGCTACACCTTC. Amino acids: CASSLRTGGYYGYTF.

This clone was detected a few times. The chain carries TRBV4-2 and TRBJ2-1; 11 positions agree with TRBD2. The germline V gene has CDR1 LGHNA and CDR2 YNFKEQ. The CDR3 has 16 residues. Trimming at V came to 0 bases and at J to 8 bases, leaving 6 bases not matched to a gene. The CDR3: CASSQDFSGGAYEQFF. CDR3 coding DNA: TGTGCCAGCAGCCAAGATTTTAGCGGGGGGGCCTATGAGCAGTTCTTC.

This chain connects TRBV2 to TRBJ2-1; possibly TRBD2 for D (6 bases). The CDR3 runs to 14 residues. Trimming took 8 bases from V and 0 from J, leaving 11 bases between them. The germline V gene encodes CDR1 SNHLY and CDR2 FYNNEI. The CDR3 DNA follows: TGTGCCAGCTGGGCCGGGAGCTCCTACAATGAGCAGTTCTTC. Translation gives CASWAGSSYNEQFF.

The chain is built from TRBV5-4 and TRBJ2-1; a weak D match, TRBD2 (5 bases). Trimming cost V 5 bases and J 9 bases, with 24 bases left between them. The CDR3 consists of 16 residues. CDR1 SGHNT and CDR2 YYREEE come from the germline V gene (reference sequence). The CDR3 region has the DNA TGTGCCAGCAGTCCCTCCGGGATACTACCCCTAGGTGAGCAGTTCTTC. Translated: CASSPSGILPLGEQFF.

This clone was counted only a few times. DNA of the CDR3: TGTGCCATTAGGGCCGGGTGGAACACTGAAGCTTTCTTT. Encoded protein: CAIRAGWNTEAFF. This chain joins TRBV10-3 and TRBJ1-1, with D hard to call. The CDR3 runs 13 residues. V lost 9 bases and J lost 1, with 12 bases in between. The germline V gene encodes CDR1 ENHRY and CDR2 SYGVKD.

V gene TRBV7-9 combines with J gene TRBJ1-5; possible D gene TRBD1, 5 bases. V lost 4 bases and J 9 bases, leaving 16 bases between the germline ends. CDR3 length: 14 amino acids. Germline values: CDR1 SEHNR, CDR2 FQNEAQ (reference sequence). The CDR3 nucleotides are TGTGCCAGCAGCTCGGACACGTCTTCCATGCCCCAGCATTTT. This gives the protein CASSSDTSSMPQHF.

This clone showed up just a few times. The chain employs TRBV19 and TRBJ1-1; D ambiguous. Trimming removed 4 bases from V and 5 bases from J, with 14 bases in between. The CDR3 extends over 14 amino acids. Germline V gives CDR1 LNHDA, CDR2 SQIVND (reference sequence). The CDR3 reads CASSKDGRGTEAFF. For the CDR3, the DNA is TGTGCCAGTAGTAAGGACGGGCGTGGGACTGAAGCTTTCTTT.

Only a few counts were recorded for this clone. CDR3 DNA sequence: TGCAGCGTTGTCAAGGGGGCATCTGGAAACACCATATATTTT. Its protein product is CSVVKGASGNTIYF. The chain recombines TRBV29-1 with TRBJ1-3, with 7 bases lining up with TRBD1. The V segment lost 4 bases and the J segment 1 base; nucleotides outside the gene matches: 4. Germline V gene sequence: CDR1 SQVTM, CDR2 ANQGSEA. This CDR3 has 14 residues.

This clone has a handful of counts. This chain uses TRBV5-1 with TRBJ1-2; D unclear. The CDR3 runs 12 residues. Germline loops: CDR1 SGHRS, CDR2 YFSETQ. The V and J ends lost 1 base and 8 bases respectively, with 9 bases between them. The CDR3 here is CASSLSQDGYTF. The CDR3, as DNA: TGCGCCAGCAGCTTGTCTCAAGACGGCTACACCTTC.

This chain connects TRBV10-2 to TRBJ1-6, with a possible D match to TRBD1 (5 bases). The V gene lost 0 bases and the J gene lost 9 bases, with 9 bases spanning the gap. Germline V gives CDR1 WSHSY, CDR2 SAAADI. The CDR3 is made up of 14 amino acids. The CDR3 is CASSESGRGSPLHF. CDR3 DNA: TGCGCCAGCAGTGAGTCTGGTAGGGGTTCACCCCTCCACTTT.

This rearrangement joins TRBV2 to TRBJ1-5, with TRBD1 matching 7 bases. The CDR3 totals 14 residues. The junction had 3 bases not matched to a gene; V was cut back by 6 bases and J by 1 base. Germline V gene sequence: CDR1 SNHLY, CDR2 FYNNEI. CDR3 in DNA: TGTGCCAGCAGAGAACAGGGGAGCAATCAGCCCCAGCATTTT. Translated, it gives CASREQGSNQPQHF.